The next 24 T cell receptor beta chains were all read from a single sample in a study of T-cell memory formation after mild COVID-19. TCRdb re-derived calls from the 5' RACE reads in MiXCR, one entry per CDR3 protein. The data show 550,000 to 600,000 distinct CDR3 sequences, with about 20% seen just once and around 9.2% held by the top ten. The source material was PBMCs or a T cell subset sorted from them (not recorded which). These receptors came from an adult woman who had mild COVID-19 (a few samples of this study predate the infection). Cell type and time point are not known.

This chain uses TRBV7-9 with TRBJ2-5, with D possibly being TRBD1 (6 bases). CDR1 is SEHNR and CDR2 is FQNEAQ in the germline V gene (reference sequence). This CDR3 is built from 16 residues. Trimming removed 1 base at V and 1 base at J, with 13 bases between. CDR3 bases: TGTGCCAGCAGCTTAGAGACAGGAGAAATCCAAGAGACCCAGTACTTC. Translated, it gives CASSLETGEIQETQYF.

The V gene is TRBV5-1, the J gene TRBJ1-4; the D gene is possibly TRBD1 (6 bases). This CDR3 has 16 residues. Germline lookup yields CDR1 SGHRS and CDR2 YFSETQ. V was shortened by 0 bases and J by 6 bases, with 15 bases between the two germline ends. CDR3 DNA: TGCGCCAGCAGCTTGGGGCTACAGGGAAGGGATGAAAAACTGTTTTTT. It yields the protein CASSLGLQGRDEKLFF. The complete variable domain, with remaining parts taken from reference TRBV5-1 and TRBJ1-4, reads KAGVTQTPRYLIKTRGQQVTLSCSPISGHRSVSWYQQTPGQGLQFLFEYFSETQRNKGNFPGRFSGRQFSNSRSEMNVSTLELGDSALYLCASSLGLQGRDEKLFFGSGTQLSVL.

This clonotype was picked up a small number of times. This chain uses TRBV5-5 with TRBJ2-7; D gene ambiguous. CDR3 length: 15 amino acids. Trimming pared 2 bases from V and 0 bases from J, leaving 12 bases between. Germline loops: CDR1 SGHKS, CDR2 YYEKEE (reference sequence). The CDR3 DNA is TGTGCCAGCAGCTTACAAGTTCGATTCTCCTACGAGCAGTACTTC. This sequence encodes CASSLQVRFSYEQYF.

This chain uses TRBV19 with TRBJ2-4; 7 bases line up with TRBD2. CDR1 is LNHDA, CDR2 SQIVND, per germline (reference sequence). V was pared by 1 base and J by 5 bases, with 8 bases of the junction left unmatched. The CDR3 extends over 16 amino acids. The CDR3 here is CASSIVGAGRENIQYF. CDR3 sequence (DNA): TGTGCCAGTAGTATAGTTGGGGCAGGGAGGGAAAACATTCAGTACTTC.

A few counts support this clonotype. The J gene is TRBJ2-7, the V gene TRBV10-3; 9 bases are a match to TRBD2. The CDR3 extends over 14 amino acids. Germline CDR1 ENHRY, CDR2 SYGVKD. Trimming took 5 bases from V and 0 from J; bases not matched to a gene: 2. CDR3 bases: TGTGCCATCAGTTTTAGCGGGAGCTCCTACGAGCAGTACTTC. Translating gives CAISFSGSSYEQYF.

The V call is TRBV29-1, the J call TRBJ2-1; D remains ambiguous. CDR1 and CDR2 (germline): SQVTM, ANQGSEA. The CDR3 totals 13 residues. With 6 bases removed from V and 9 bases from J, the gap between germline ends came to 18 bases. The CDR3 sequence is CSVPDYPQPEQFF. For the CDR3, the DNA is TGCAGCGTACCGGATTACCCCCAGCCTGAGCAGTTCTTC.

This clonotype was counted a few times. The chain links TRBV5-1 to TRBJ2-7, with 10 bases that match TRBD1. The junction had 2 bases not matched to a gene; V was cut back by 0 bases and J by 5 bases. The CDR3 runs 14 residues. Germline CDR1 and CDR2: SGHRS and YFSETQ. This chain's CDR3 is CASSLVGQGDEQYF. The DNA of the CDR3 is TGCGCCAGCAGCTTGGTCGGACAGGGGGACGAGCAGTACTTC.

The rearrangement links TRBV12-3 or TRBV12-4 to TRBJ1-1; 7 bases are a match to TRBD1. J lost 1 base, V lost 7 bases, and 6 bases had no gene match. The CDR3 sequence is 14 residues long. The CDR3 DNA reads TGTGCCAGCACCCTAGGGACAGCGAACACTGAAGCTTTCTTT. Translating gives CASTLGTANTEAFF.

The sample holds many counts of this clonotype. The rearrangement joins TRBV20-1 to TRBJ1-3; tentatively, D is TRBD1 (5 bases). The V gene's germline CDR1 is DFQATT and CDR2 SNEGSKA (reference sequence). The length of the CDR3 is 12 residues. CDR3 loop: CSVGTSGNTIYF. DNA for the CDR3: TGCTCCGTCGGGACTTCTGGAAACACCATATATTTT.

CDR3: CAWSVGGILPIEQYF. CDR3 nucleotide sequence: TGTGCCTGGAGTGTTGGGGGAATTTTGCCGATCGAGCAGTACTTC. This chain uses TRBV30 with TRBJ2-7, with D perhaps given as TRBD1 or TRBD2 (5 bases each). The CDR3 totals 15 residues. V was shortened by 0 bases and J by 6 bases, with 18 bases between the two germline ends. Germline V gives CDR1 GTSNPN, CDR2 SVGIG (reference sequence). Combining the CDR3 with reference TRBV30 and TRBJ2-7 gives the whole variable domain SQTIHQWPATLVQPVGSPLSLECTVEGTSNPNLYWYRQAAGRGLQLLFYSVGIGQISSEVPQNLSASRPQDRQFILSSKKLLLSDSGFYLCAWSVGGILPIEQYFGPGTRLTVT.

The CDR3 DNA sequence: TGTGCCACCAGCAGAGATTCCTTAGGTAGGATGGAGACCCAGTACTTC. Translated, it gives CATSRDSLGRMETQYF. V and J are TRBV15 and TRBJ2-5; unclear D gene. The length of the CDR3 is 16 residues. Germline V gives CDR1 LNHNV, CDR2 YYDKDF (reference sequence). Between the trimmed V and J ends, which lost 0 bases and 5 bases, there was a span of 16 bases.

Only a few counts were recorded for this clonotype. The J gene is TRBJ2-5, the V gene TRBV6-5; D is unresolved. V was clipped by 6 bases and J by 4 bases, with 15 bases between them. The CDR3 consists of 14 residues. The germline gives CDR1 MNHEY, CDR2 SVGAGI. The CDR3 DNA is TGTGCCAGCAGCCCCACGGGTTCGGTAGAGACCCAGTACTTC. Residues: CASSPTGSVETQYF.

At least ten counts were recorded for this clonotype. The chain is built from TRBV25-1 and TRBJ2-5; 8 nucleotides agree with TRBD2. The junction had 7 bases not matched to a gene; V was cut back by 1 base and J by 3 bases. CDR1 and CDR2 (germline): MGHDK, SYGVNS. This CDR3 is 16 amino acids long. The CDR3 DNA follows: TGTGCCAGCAGTGAATTTCGGGGGGGCTTCAAAGAGACCCAGTACTTC. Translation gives CASSEFRGGFKETQYF.

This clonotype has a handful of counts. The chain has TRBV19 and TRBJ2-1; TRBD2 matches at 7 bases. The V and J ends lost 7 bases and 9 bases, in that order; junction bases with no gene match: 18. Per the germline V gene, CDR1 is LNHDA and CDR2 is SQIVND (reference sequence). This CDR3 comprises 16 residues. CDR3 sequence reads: CASMGGVGRTSVEQFF. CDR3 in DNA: TGTGCCAGTATGGGGGGTGTCGGGAGGACCTCTGTTGAGCAGTTCTTC.

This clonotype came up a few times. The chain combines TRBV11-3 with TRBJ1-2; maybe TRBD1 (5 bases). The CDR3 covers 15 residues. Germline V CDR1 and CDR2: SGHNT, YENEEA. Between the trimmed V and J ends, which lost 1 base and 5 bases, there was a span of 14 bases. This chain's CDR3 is CASSLARDGGYGYTF. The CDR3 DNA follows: TGTGCCAGCAGCTTAGCTAGGGACGGCGGATATGGCTACACCTTC.

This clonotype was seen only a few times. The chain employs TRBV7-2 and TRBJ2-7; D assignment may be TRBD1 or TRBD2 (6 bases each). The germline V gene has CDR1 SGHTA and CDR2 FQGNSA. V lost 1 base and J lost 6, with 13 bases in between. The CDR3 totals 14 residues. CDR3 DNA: TGTGCCAGCAGCTTAGATACGGGGGCCTTCGAGCAGTACTTC. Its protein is CASSLDTGAFEQYF.

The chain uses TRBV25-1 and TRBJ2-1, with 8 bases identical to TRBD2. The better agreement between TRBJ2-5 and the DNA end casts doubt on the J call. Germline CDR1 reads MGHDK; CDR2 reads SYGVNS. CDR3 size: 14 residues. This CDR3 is CASSEAGGKETQYF. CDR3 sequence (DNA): TGTGCCAGCAGTGAAGCGGGGGGAAAAGAGACCCAGTACTTC.

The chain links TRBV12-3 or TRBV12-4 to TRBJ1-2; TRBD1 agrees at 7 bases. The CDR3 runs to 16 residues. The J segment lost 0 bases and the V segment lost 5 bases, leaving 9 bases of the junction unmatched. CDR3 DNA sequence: TGTGCCAGCAGTAGAGGCCGGACAGGCCCTAACTATGGCTACACCTTC. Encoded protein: CASSRGRTGPNYGYTF.

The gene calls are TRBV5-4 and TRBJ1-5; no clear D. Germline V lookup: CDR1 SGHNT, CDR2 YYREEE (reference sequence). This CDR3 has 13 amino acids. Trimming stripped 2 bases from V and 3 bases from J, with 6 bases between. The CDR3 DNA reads TGTGCCAGCAGCTTTTCCCCCAATCAGCCCCAGCATTTT. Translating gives CASSFSPNQPQHF.

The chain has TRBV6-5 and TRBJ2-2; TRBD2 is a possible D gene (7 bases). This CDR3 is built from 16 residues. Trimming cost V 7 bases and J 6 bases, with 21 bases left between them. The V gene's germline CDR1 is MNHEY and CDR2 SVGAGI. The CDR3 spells CASTSGGGAIAGELFF. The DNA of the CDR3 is TGTGCCAGCACCTCTGGGGGGGGGGCGATCGCCGGGGAGCTGTTTTTT.

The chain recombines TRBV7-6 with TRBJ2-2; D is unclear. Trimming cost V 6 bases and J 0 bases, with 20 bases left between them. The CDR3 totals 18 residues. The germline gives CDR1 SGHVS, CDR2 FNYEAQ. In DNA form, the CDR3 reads TGTGCCAGCAGTGATCCCCCCGGCATTTATGCGAACACCGGGGAGCTGTTTTTT. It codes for CASSDPPGIYANTGELFF.

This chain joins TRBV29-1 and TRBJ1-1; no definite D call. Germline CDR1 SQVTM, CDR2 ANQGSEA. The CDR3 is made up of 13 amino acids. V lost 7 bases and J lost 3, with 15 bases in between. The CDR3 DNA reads TGCAGCGCCGCCCCGGGTAAGGACACTGAAGCTTTCTTT. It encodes CSAAPGKDTEAFF.

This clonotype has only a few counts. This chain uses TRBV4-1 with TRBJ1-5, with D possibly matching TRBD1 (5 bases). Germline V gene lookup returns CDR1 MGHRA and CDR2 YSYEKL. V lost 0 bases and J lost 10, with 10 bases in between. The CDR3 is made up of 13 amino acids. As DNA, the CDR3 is TGCGCCAGCAGCCAAGATACAGGTCTACCCCAGCATTTT. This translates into CASSQDTGLPQHF.

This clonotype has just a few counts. This CDR3 reads CASSQDTDRAGNTIYF. In DNA, the CDR3 is TGTGCCAGCAGCCAAGACACCGACAGGGCCGGAAACACCATATATTTT. The V gene is TRBV4-2, the J gene TRBJ1-3; TRBD1 matches at 7 bases. With 0 bases clipped from V and 4 bases from J, the junction kept 6 bases outside the gene matches. The CDR3 sequence is 16 residues long. Germline CDR1 reads LGHNA; CDR2 reads YNFKEQ.